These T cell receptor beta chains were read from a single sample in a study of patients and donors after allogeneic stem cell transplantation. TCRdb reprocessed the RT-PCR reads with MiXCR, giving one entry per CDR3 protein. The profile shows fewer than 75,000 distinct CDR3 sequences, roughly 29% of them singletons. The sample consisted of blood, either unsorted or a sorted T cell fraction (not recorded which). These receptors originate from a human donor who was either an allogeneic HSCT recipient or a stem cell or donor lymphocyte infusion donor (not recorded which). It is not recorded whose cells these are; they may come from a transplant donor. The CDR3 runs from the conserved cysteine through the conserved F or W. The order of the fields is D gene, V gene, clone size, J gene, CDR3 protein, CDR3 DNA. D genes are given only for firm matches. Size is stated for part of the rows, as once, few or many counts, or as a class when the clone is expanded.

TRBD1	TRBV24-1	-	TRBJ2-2	CATSASDQGAGELFF	TGTGCCACCAGTGCTTCGGATCAGGGGGCCGGGGAGCTGTTTTTT
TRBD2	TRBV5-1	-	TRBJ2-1	CASSAALAGGYNEQFF	TGCGCCAGCAGCGCGGCCTTAGCGGGCGGATACAATGAGCAGTTCTTC
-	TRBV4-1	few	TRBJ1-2	CASSQHDRWYGYTF	TGCGCCAGCAGCCAACACGACAGGTGGTATGGCTACACCTTC
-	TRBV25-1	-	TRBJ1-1	CASSEYRVQGYTEAFF	TGTGCCAGCAGTGAATATAGGGTCCAGGGGTACACTGAAGCTTTCTTT
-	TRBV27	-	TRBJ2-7	CASSFSTGESSYEQYF	TGTGCCAGCAGTTTTAGTACAGGCGAAAGCTCCTACGAGCAGTACTTC
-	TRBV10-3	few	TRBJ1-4	CAINGAANEKLFF	TGTGCCATCAACGGCGCGGCCAATGAAAAACTGTTTTTT
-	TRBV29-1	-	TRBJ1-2	CSVEDLRTAYYTF	TGCAGCGTTGAAGATCTTAGGACGGCTTATTACACCTTC
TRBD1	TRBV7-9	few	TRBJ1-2	CAQPGTGYGYTF	TGTGCCCAGCCCGGGACAGGCTATGGCTACACCTTC
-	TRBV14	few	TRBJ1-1	CASSQATFGTWGEAFF	TGTGCCAGCAGCCAAGCCACTTTTGGGACATGGGGGGAAGCTTTCTTT
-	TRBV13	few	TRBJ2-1	CASSSRPRRQFF	TGTGCCAGCAGCTCGCGCCCCCGCCGGCAGTTCTTC
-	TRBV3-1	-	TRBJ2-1	CASSQDGTYRSYNEQFF	TGTGCCAGCAGCCAAGACGGTACTTATCGCTCCTACAATGAGCAGTTCTTC
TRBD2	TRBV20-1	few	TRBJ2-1	CSARDSGIGGSEQFF	TGCAGTGCTAGAGATAGCGGAATCGGGGGGAGTGAGCAGTTCTTC
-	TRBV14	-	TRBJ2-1	CASSPKRLWNEQFF	TGTGCCAGCAGCCCCAAGAGGCTTTGGAATGAGCAGTTCTTC
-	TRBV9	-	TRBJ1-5	CASSVVPLDGDSNQPQHF	TGTGCCAGCAGCGTAGTCCCCTTGGACGGAGATAGCAATCAGCCCCAGCATTTT
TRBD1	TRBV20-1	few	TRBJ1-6	CGVAGTANSPLHF	TGCGGAGTCGCCGGGACAGCTAATTCACCCCTCCACTTT
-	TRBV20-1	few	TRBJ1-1	CSARGRTNTEAFF	TGCAGTGCTAGGGGCAGGACGAACACTGAAGCTTTCTTT
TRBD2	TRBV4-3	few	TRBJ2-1	CASSPSGAPEQFF	TGCGCCAGCAGCCCGAGCGGGGCTCCTGAGCAGTTCTTC
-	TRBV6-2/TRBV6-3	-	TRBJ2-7	CASSYVSRDEQYF	TGTGCCAGCAGTTACGTTAGCAGGGACGAGCAGTACTTC
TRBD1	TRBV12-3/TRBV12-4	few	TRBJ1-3	CASSTGQGSGNTIYF	TGTGCCAGCAGTACCGGACAGGGCTCTGGAAACACCATATATTTT
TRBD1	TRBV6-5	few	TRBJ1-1	CASSYPRGQRCLGF	TGTGCCAGCAGTTACCCCCGGGGACAGAGATGTCTTGGGTTT
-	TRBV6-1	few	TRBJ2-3	CASGVTDTQYF	TGTGCCAGCGGGGTCACAGATACGCAGTATTTT
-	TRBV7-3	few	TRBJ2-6	CASSLTGQPGANVLTF	TGTGCCAGCAGCTTAACAGGGCAACCTGGGGCCAACGTCCTGACTTTC
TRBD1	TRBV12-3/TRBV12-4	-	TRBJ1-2	CASSQKGQRNYGYTF	TGTGCCAGCAGTCAGAAGGGACAGAGGAACTATGGCTACACCTTC
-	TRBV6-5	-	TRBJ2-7	CASTGAGLKGYYEQYF	TGTGCCAGCACGGGGGCAGGGCTAAAGGGGTACTACGAGCAGTACTTC
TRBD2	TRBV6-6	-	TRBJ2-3	CASSTGGGTDTQYF	TGTGCCAGCAGTACGGGGGGGGGCACAGATACGCAGTATTTT
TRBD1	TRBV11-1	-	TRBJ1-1	CASSLTYRDRVGGAFF	TGTGCCAGCAGCCTCACCTATAGGGACAGGGTCGGTGGAGCTTTCTTT
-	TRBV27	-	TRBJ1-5	CASSLLAGSNSNQPQHF	TGTGCCAGCAGTTTACTCGCGGGGTCGAATAGCAATCAGCCCCAGCATTTT
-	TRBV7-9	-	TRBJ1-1	CASSFVGWGNTEAFF	TGTGCCAGCAGCTTCGTAGGATGGGGAAACACTGAAGCTTTCTTT
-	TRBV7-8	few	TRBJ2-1	CASSGLLANEQFF	TGTGCCAGCAGCGGACTTCTAGCAAATGAGCAGTTCTTC
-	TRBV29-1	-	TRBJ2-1	CSVEDRSARGPYNEQFF	TGCAGCGTTGAAGATCGGTCGGCTAGGGGCCCTTACAATGAGCAGTTCTTC
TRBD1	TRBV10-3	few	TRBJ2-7	CAISSGTGVDEQYF	TGTGCCATCAGTTCCGGGACAGGGGTGGACGAGCAGTACTTC
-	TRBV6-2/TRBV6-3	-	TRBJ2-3	CASSYGQGAGGTDTQYF	TGTGCCAGCAGTTACGGCCAGGGTGCGGGCGGCACAGATACGCAGTATTTT
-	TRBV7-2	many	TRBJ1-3	CASSFDGGPGNTIYF	TGTGCCAGCAGCTTTGACGGCGGCCCCGGAAACACCATATATTTT
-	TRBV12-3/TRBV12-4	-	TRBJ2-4	CASSFPEGQSDIQYF	TGTGCCAGCAGTTTCCCCGAAGGACAGTCGGACATTCAGTACTTC
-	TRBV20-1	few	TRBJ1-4	CSAADYRDPNEKLFF	TGCAGTGCTGCCGACTACCGGGATCCGAATGAAAAACTGTTTTTT
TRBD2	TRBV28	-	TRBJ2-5	CASTWLGGDQETQYF	TGTGCCAGCACGTGGCTTGGGGGGGACCAAGAGACCCAGTACTTC
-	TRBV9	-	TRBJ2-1	CASSGNGGNSYNEQFF	TGTGCCAGCAGCGGAAATGGCGGGAACTCCTACAATGAGCAGTTCTTC
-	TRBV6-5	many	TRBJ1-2	CASRRRGLYGYTF	TGTGCCAGCAGGCGCAGGGGCCTCTATGGCTACACCTTC
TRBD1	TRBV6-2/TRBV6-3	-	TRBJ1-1	CASRDEQGESGTEAFF	TGTGCCAGCAGGGACGAACAGGGGGAGTCTGGCACTGAAGCTTTCTTT
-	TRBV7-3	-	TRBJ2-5	CASSGNLHRFQETQYF	TGTGCCAGCAGCGGAAATCTACATCGATTCCAAGAGACCCAGTACTTC
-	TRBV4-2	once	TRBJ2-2	CASSQGAWSSPNTGELFF	TGTGCCAGCAGCCAAGGGGCCTGGAGCTCGCCCAACACCGGGGAGCTGTTTTTT
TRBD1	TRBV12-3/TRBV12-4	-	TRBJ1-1	CASSSEGGGNTEAFF	TGTGCCAGCAGTTCTGAAGGGGGCGGGAACACTGAAGCTTTCTTT
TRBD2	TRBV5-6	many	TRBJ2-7	CASSFSGLAEVSYEQYF	TGTGCCAGCAGCTTCTCTGGACTAGCGGAAGTCTCCTACGAGCAGTACTTC
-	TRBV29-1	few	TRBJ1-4	CSVEGGEKLFF	TGCAGCGTTGAGGGGGGAGAAAAACTGTTTTTT
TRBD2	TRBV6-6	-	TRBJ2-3	CASSYPRGSGAVDTQYF	TGTGCCAGCAGTTACCCACGTGGTAGCGGGGCGGTAGATACGCAGTATTTT
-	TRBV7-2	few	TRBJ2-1	CASSLAQTPRSYNEQFF	TGTGCCAGCAGCTTAGCGCAGACCCCGAGGTCCTACAATGAGCAGTTCTTC
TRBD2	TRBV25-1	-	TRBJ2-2	CASRGDTGELFF	TGTGCCAGCCGGGGGGACACCGGGGAGCTGTTTTTT
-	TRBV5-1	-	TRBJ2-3	CASSLNPGTDTQYF	TGCGCCAGCAGCTTGAACCCGGGCACAGATACGCAGTATTTT
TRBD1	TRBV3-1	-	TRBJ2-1	CASRPKGQGSHEQFF	TGTGCCAGCAGACCTAAGGGACAGGGGTCCCATGAGCAGTTCTTC
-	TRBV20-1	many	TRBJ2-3	CSASLSTDTQYF	TGCAGTGCTAGCCTCAGCACAGATACGCAGTATTTT
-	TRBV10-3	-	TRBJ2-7	CAINTQAGEQYF	TGTGCCATCAATACCCAAGCAGGCGAGCAGTACTTC
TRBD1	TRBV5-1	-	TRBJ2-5	CASSFPVGTGQETQYF	TGCGCCAGCAGTTTTCCCGTGGGGACAGGGCAAGAGACCCAGTACTTC
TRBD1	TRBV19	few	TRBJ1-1	CASRIQGPNTEAFF	TGTGCCAGTAGAATACAGGGGCCGAACACTGAAGCTTTCTTT
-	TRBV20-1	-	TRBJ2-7	CSARGDKSYEQYF	TGCAGTGCTAGAGGGGACAAGTCCTACGAGCAGTACTTC
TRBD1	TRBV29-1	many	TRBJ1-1	CSSQGENTEAFF	TGCAGCTCCCAGGGGGAGAACACTGAAGCTTTCTTT
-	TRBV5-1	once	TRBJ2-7	CASSLAGGDYEQYF	TGCGCCAGCAGCTTGGCAGGGGGGGACTACGAGCAGTACTTC
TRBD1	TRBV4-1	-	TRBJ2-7	CASSQPDRGIREQYF	TGCGCCAGCAGCCAACCTGACAGGGGGATCCGCGAGCAGTACTTC